The 9 T cell receptor beta chains listed next were all sequenced from one sample in a study of blood T cells in healthy people across ages. The authors ran a second PCR of about 6 to 12 cycles using a sample-barcoded 5' primer and a J-beta primer mix. TCRdb independently ran MiXCR on the 5' RACE reads; one entry per CDR3 protein. Seen here are around 800,000 distinct CDR3 sequences, around 25% observed once, and the top ten hold around 3%. The sample also formed part of further work on T cells of mothers and their children.

The sample consisted of blood. These receptors came from a boy between 5 and 17 years old in good health.

The chain uses TRBV20-1 and TRBJ1-5, with TRBD1 as a possible D gene (6 bases). The V gene lost 5 bases and the J gene lost 7 bases, with 21 bases spanning the gap. Germline values: CDR1 DFQATT, CDR2 SNEGSKA (reference sequence). This CDR3 region has 15 residues. The DNA of the CDR3 is TGCAGTGCTTTTGGGGGCGCCCGGAGAGGCCAGCCCCAGCATTTT. This gives the protein CSAFGGARRGQPQHF.

This clonotype turned up a few times. The chain is built from TRBV20-1 and TRBJ2-3; 10 bases are a match to TRBD2. The CDR3 is 18 residues long. The germline gives CDR1 DFQATT, CDR2 SNEGSKA (reference sequence). The V segment lost 0 bases and the J segment 3 bases; nucleotides outside the gene matches: 12. CDR3: CSARDQSGAGGRTDTQYF. The CDR3 bases are TGCAGTGCTAGAGATCAAAGCGGAGCGGGGGGGAGGACAGATACGCAGTATTTT.

In the case of this clonotype: One end of the junction varies from germline; a read error may be responsible. The rearrangement links TRBV7-8 to TRBJ1-4; D is perhaps TRBD1 (5 bases). Germline CDR1 reads SGHVS; CDR2 reads FQNEAQ. The CDR3 runs to 18 residues. The CDR3 sequence is CASSLVIGRVRSNEKLFF. The CDR3 DNA sequence: TGTGCCAGCAGCTTAGTCATTGGCAGGGTTAGATCTAACGAAAAACTGTTTTTT.

The J gene is TRBJ2-7, the V gene TRBV7-2; unclear D gene. The CDR3 extends over 14 amino acids. V lost 1 base and J lost 3, with 10 bases in between. Germline CDR1 SGHTA, CDR2 FQGNSA. For the CDR3, the DNA is TGTGCCAGCAGCTTAGACCCCCTGTACTACGAGCAGTACTTC. Amino acids: CASSLDPLYYEQYF.

As to this clonotype: A read error may produce the germline difference seen at one junction end. The CDR3, as DNA: TGCGCCAGCAGCTACCCAGGGTCCTACGAGCAGTACTTC. Protein product: CASSYPGSYEQYF. The chain links TRBV6-6 to TRBJ2-7; maybe TRBD1 (5 bases). In germline, CDR1 is MNHNY, CDR2 SVGAGI (reference sequence). The CDR3 has 13 amino acids.

This clonotype has only a few counts. The chain combines TRBV20-1 with TRBJ1-2; 9 bases align to TRBD1. J lost 3 bases, V lost 0 bases, and 8 bases had no gene match. Germline loops: CDR1 DFQATT, CDR2 SNEGSKA (reference sequence). This CDR3 is 16 amino acids long. Here the CDR3 reads CSARDPPDRGHYGYTF. Here the CDR3 DNA reads TGCAGTGCTAGAGATCCCCCGGACAGGGGTCACTATGGCTACACCTTC.

The chain uses TRBV12-3 or TRBV12-4 and TRBJ2-5; TRBD1 matches 7 bases. The J call may be mistaken, given a closer DNA end match to TRBJ2-1. CDR3 length equals 15 residues. This CDR3 is CASSLKDRRNNEQFF. The CDR3 DNA reads as TGTGCCAGCAGTTTAAAGGACAGGCGTAACAATGAGCAGTTCTTC.

V is TRBV13 and J is TRBJ1-4; 8 bases line up with TRBD1. The CDR3 runs 14 residues. Germline V gene sequence: CDR1 PRHDT, CDR2 FYEKMQ (reference sequence). The ends lost 6 bases at V and 7 bases at J; junction bases unmatched: 7. CDR3 loop: CASRPGQAGEKLFF. The CDR3 bases are TGTGCCAGCAGACCGGGACAGGCGGGTGAAAAACTGTTTTTT.

The chain combines TRBV20-1 with TRBJ2-5; 8 positions agree with TRBD2. J lost 2 bases, V lost 8 bases, and 7 bases had no gene match. CDR1 DFQATT and CDR2 SNEGSKA come from the germline V gene (reference sequence). There are 13 residues in the CDR3. CDR3 in amino acids: CSMGGLEQETQYF. The CDR3 coding sequence is TGCAGTATGGGGGGACTAGAACAAGAGACCCAGTACTTC.